Here is one T cell receptor beta chain with its context. Antigen specificity is unknown. CD45RO-negative, CCR7-positively selected cells formed the naive CD8 fraction, excluding terminally differentiated effector memory CD45RA+ cells. This sample stems from a study of shared clonotypes between healthy human individuals. CDR3 length equals 15 residues. Looked up from germline, CDR1 is LNHDA and CDR2 is SQIVND (reference sequence). Trimming cost V 5 bases and J 2 bases, with 16 bases left between them. Sequenced by immunoSEQ multiplex PCR; TCRdb stores in-frame clones only, minus some. The sample yields fewer than 700,000 clones, approximately 95% seen once. Broader study findings: Clonotype sharing among donors likely depends on sequencing depth.

Sequencing was done on a sample of naive CD8+ T cells sorted from blood. The receptor was isolated from a woman in her twenties or thirties in good health. The J gene is TRBJ2-7, the V gene TRBV19, with D perhaps matching TRBD2 (6 bases). The CDR3 DNA is TGTGCCAGTAGTGTCCGGGACTCAAGGCCCTACGAGCAGTACTTC. Translated, it gives CASSVRDSRPYEQYF.